The rows below give T cell receptor beta chains drawn from one sample of a study of blood T cell repertoires in COVID-19. Only in-frame clones appear in the TCRdb table, and some are missing; sequencing was by immunoSEQ multiplex PCR. The table lists approximately 210,000 clones, roughly four fifths of them singletons, with roughly 12% in the top ten. The sample was peripheral blood. These receptors came from a woman in her forties with acute or convalescent COVID-19. CDR3s include the opening cysteine and the closing phenylalanine or tryptophan. Some rows have no size entry. The others give once, few or many, or a class for an expanded clone.

V gene	J gene	clone size	CDR3 protein
TRBV7-9	TRBJ1-4	NA	CASSLGTGNEKLFF
TRBV6-2/TRBV6-3	TRBJ2-1	NA	CASSYPPGGGVLYNEQFF
TRBV5-1	TRBJ1-3	NA	CASSLESFSGNTIYF
TRBV28	TRBJ1-1	NA	CASSLEGGTEAFF
TRBV6-5	TRBJ2-7	NA	CASTDRGVHEQYF
TRBV11-2	TRBJ2-7	NA	CASSPRDGSEQYF
TRBV7-2	TRBJ2-2	once	CASSSNPGLAITGELFF
TRBV3-1/TRBV3-2	TRBJ2-2	NA	CASSPPATGGGGELFF
TRBV5-1	TRBJ1-1	few	CASKGIGAAFF
TRBV19	TRBJ2-2	NA	CASSIGSGTGELFF
TRBV7-2	TRBJ2-3	NA	CASSFFGLASDTQYF
TRBV30	TRBJ1-4	NA	CAWSPRTGPNEKLFF
TRBV19	TRBJ2-2	NA	CASSIGGSWSAGELFF
TRBV18	TRBJ1-5	NA	CASSRRTDQPQHF
TRBV7-8	TRBJ2-3	NA	CASSLSIAGGTDTQYF
TRBV5-1	TRBJ2-1	NA	CASSSQGDEQFF
TRBV12-3/TRBV12-4	TRBJ1-1	few	CASILGRTEAFF
TRBV29-1	TRBJ1-2	few	CSVAPGQGGGYTF
TRBV6-2/TRBV6-3	TRBJ1-5	NA	CASSYPDQPQHF
TRBV6-4	TRBJ2-3	once	CASSDSRGGGSDTQYF
TRBV28	TRBJ2-7	few	CASSPGDRETYEQYF
TRBV11-2	TRBJ2-1	NA	CASSPRQGAYNEQFF
TRBV7-7	TRBJ2-1	NA	CASSPGTSGYNEQFF
TRBV6-5	TRBJ2-2	NA	CASRRDRYTGELFF
TRBV5-8	TRBJ2-5	NA	CASSTGRGTGQETQYF
TRBV19	TRBJ1-2	NA	CASSPTGNYGYTF
TRBV7-3	TRBJ2-3	NA	CASSSGTSGGPTSDTQYF
TRBV18	TRBJ1-4	NA	CASADAGATNEKLFF
TRBV3-1/TRBV3-2	TRBJ1-4	NA	CASSQLENEKLFF
TRBV7-2	TRBJ2-1	NA	CASSLGLADYNEQFF
TRBV10-2	TRBJ1-5	NA	CASTGQGGYQPQHF
TRBV5-6	TRBJ2-7	NA	CASSWTASYEQYF
TRBV3-1/TRBV3-2	TRBJ1-6	few	CASSPPSPLHF
TRBV5-5	TRBJ2-5	NA	CASSLGGRELRETQYF
TRBV5-1	TRBJ2-5	NA	CASSLGAQGIGETQYF
TRBV6-5	TRBJ2-7	few	CASGQGVGYEQYF
TRBV5-6	TRBJ2-5	once	CASSLTGLAGGKRQETQYF
TRBV4-1	TRBJ1-2	once	CASSQDLGQGLANYGYTF
TRBV6-5	TRBJ1-2	NA	CASGTAATNYGYTF
TRBV15	TRBJ1-5	NA	CATSGGRDRGIQPQHF
TRBV18	TRBJ2-3	NA	CASSPQERGTTDTQYF
TRBV7-3	TRBJ2-3	NA	CASSLGPNTDTQYF
TRBV12-5	TRBJ2-7	NA	CASGLAIRDNDDEQYF
TRBV9	TRBJ2-5	few	CASSHWDSFQETQYF
TRBV18	TRBJ1-2	NA	CASSPGTGGDGYTF
TRBV7-3	TRBJ2-3	NA	CASSLYQGRADTQYF
TRBV6-1	TRBJ2-7	NA	CASSVSPTGSPSYEQYF
TRBV4-2	TRBJ2-3	NA	CASSHNGTSGVGDTQYF
TRBV21-1	TRBJ2-1	NA	CASSKALRSGGNNEQFF
TRBV6-2/TRBV6-3	TRBJ2-7	large	CASSPSHGIMAYEQYF
TRBV30	TRBJ1-3	NA	CAWSIRGASGNTIYF
TRBV2	TRBJ1-5	NA	CAGSAGRDNQPQHF
TRBV10-3	TRBJ2-7	NA	CASRGLVNYEQYF
TRBV6-5	TRBJ2-7	NA	CASSSDRSEQYF
TRBV5-1	TRBJ1-1	NA	CASSLGDRVGTEAFF
TRBV27	TRBJ2-2	few	CASSFSGLAGSTGELFF
TRBV9	TRBJ2-7	NA	CASSVNSGSSYEQYF
TRBV6-1	TRBJ1-2	NA	CASSEDRGNYGYTF